This T cell receptor beta chain is from a study of glioma-infiltrating T cells after dendritic cell vaccination. Study-level background: At biweekly intervals, patients got three intradermal dendritic cell vaccine injections.

For this clone: Its antigen remains unknown.

Study observations and caveats: TCR clonality showed no direct relationship with survival. Only a small number of patients had complete blood and tumor samples.

CDR3 length: 15 amino acids. With 3 bases clipped from V and 1 base from J, the junction kept 3 bases outside the gene matches. Germline lookup yields CDR1 SQVTM and CDR2 ANQGSEA. TCRdb's table, derived via immunoSEQ multiplex PCR, lists solely in-frame clones and lacks some. The sample yields more than 100,000 clones, roughly 81% seen once. No glioblastoma patient carried an isocitrate dehydrogenase mutation. The chain combines TRBV29-1 with TRBJ2-6; 7 positions match TRBD2. The input for sequencing was blood, taken before dendritic cell vaccination. This TCR derives from a human donor with glioblastoma. The CDR3, as DNA: TGCAGCGTTGAGGGGAGGGCATCTGGGGCCAACGTCCTGACTTTC. Amino acid sequence: CSVEGRASGANVLTF.